This TCR beta chain is drawn from a study of T cells in Graves' hyperthyroidism and ophthalmopathy. General study points: Blood held most thyroid clonotypes expanded above 0.001 frequency. The model anticipated ophthalmopathy a median about six months pre-onset.

This CDR3 contains 14 residues. Germline V lookup: CDR1 MNHNS, CDR2 SASEGT. V lost 10 bases to trimming and J lost 3 bases, with 16 bases between them. Ten or more counts support this clonotype. Its specificity is unknown. Template material for amplifying TCR beta CDR3 regions consisted of RNA transcripts. The HTBI primer set drove a first-round RT-PCR of the TCR CDR3. MiXCR was run by TCRdb on the multiplex PCR reads, yielding one entry per CDR3 protein. This table holds a few hundred thousand distinct CDR3 sequences, 15% to 19% found once. The definition of stable Graves' hyperthyroidism was no ophthalmopathy progression within 18 months. Patients with uncontrolled infections, other autoimmune diseases, pregnancy or lactation were excluded.

Sequencing was done on a sample of blood. This sequence originates from a woman younger than 35 with Graves' hyperthyroidism. This chain joins TRBV6-1 and TRBJ1-5, with a weak D call TRBD1 (5 bases). In DNA, the CDR3 is TGTGCCACCAAGGGAGGGGAAGTCAATCAGCCCCAGCATTTT. Amino acids: CATKGGEVNQPQHF.